The T cell receptor beta chain under discussion was sequenced for a study of T cells in Graves' hyperthyroidism and ophthalmopathy. Whole-study findings and limits: Most thyroid clonotypes expanded above 0.001 were also detected in blood. A model built on 13 V-J features separated ophthalmopathy from stable hyperthyroidism.

This clonotype has a count of ten or more. Its antigen is unknown. The V gene's germline CDR1 is SGHTA and CDR2 FQGNSA. Trimming shortened V by 5 bases and J by 0 bases, and 7 bases separated the two germline ends. This CDR3 is 13 amino acids long. Researchers took RNA transcripts and amplified the TCR beta CDR3 regions from them. The HTBI primer set drove a first-round RT-PCR of the TCR CDR3. TCRdb ran MiXCR on the multiplex PCR reads and lists one entry per CDR3 protein. The sample lists roughly 250,000 distinct CDR3 sequences, roughly 17% occurring once. Diagnostic assessment was based on clinical symptoms, serum thyroxine and TRAb, thyroid ultrasound and orbital computed tomography.

Sequencing was performed on blood. The source is a young woman with Graves' ophthalmopathy. This chain links TRBV7-2 with TRBJ1-1; D not certain. The DNA for the CDR3 is TGTGCCAGCAGCACACCGATGAACACTGAAGCTTTCTTT. This encodes CASSTPMNTEAFF.